This is a list of T cell receptor beta chains from one sample in a study of OX40 agonist ivuxolimab in advanced cancers. The table came from immunoSEQ multiplex PCR; TCRdb's copy has only in-frame clones and leaves some out. The sample holds some 100,000 clones; less than 90% are singletons and the top ten take 0.82%. The input for sequencing was CD4+ or CD8+ T cells sorted from blood, taken in a trial of the OX40 agonist ivuxolimab. The receptor set was obtained from an adult with an advanced solid tumor such as melanoma, head and neck, liver or kidney cancer. CDR3s include the opening cysteine and the closing phenylalanine or tryptophan. A D gene is named only where the DNA matches it firmly. The listing skips clone size in some rows; elsewhere it reads once, few, many or a size class.

cdr3_length d_call j_call clone_size v_call cdr3_nt cdr3_aa
11 - TRBJ1-1 - TRBV20-1 TGCAGTGTCCACCTGGACACTGAAGCTTTCTTT CSVHLDTEAFF
13 - TRBJ2-5 - TRBV6-5 TGTGCCAGCAGTTATTCAGGGCGGGAGACCCAGTACTTC CASSYSGRETQYF
15 - TRBJ2-2 - TRBV6-6 TGTGCCAGCAGCCTGGGGGAGACGGTCACCGGGGAGCTGTTTTTT CASSLGETVTGELFF
11 - TRBJ1-1 once TRBV11-2 TGTGCCTCCAGCGGGGACACTGAAGCTTTCTTT CASSGDTEAFF
15 - TRBJ2-2 - TRBV4-1 TGCGCCAGCAGCCCCGGGCGTAGCCGCACCGGGGAGCTGTTTTTT CASSPGRSRTGELFF
14 TRBD1 TRBJ1-2 - TRBV28 TGTGCCAGCAGGATTACCTTGGGACAGGGCTCCCTCACCTTC CASRITLGQGSLTF
17 TRBD2 TRBJ2-1 - TRBV27 TGTGCCAGCAGTTTGGCCGGGACTAGCGTTTCCTACAATGAGCAGTTCTTC CASSLAGTSVSYNEQFF
11 - TRBJ2-1 - TRBV2 TGTGCCAGCAGTGATTACAATGAGCAGTTCTTC CASSDYNEQFF
15 TRBD2 TRBJ2-1 - TRBV5-4 TGTGCCAGCAGCCCGGGAGGGGTCATCTACAATGAGCAGTTCTTC CASSPGGVIYNEQFF
13 - TRBJ2-7 few TRBV7-2 TGTGCCAGCAGCTTAGCGGGCTCCTACGAGCAGTACTTC CASSLAGSYEQYF
15 - TRBJ2-1 - TRBV5-1 TGCGCCAGCAGCTTGGCGGGGATAGCCTACAATGAGCAGTTCTTC CASSLAGIAYNEQFF
15 - TRBJ1-4 once TRBV27 TGTGCCAGCAGTTTATCGAGCGGGGCGCGCGAAAAACTGTTTTTT CASSLSSGAREKLFF
14 TRBD2 TRBJ2-2 - TRBV27 TGTGCCAGCGCGTATAGCGGGATGTCCGGGGAGCTGTTTTTT CASAYSGMSGELFF
12 - TRBJ2-2 - TRBV2 TGTGCCAGCACCGGGGCTACCGGGGAGCTGTTTTTT CASTGATGELFF
15 TRBD2 TRBJ2-1 - TRBV5-1 TGCGCCAGCGGACCTGGAAATAGCGGGCACAATGAGCAGTTCTTC CASGPGNSGHNEQFF
15 TRBD1 TRBJ1-4 once TRBV5-1 TGCGCCAGCAGCTCACAGGGGTGGACTAATGAAAAACTGTTTTTT CASSSQGWTNEKLFF
15 TRBD2 TRBJ2-1 - TRBV5-4 TGTGCCAGCAGCTCGACTAGCGGGAACTACAATGAGCAGTTCTTC CASSSTSGNYNEQFF
14 - TRBJ1-2 - TRBV6-1 TGTGCCAGCAGACCTCCGGGACCTGGAAAGGGCTACACCTTC CASRPPGPGKGYTF
16 - TRBJ2-2 - TRBV9 TGTGCCAGCAGCGTCGGGACTCCAGGAGGCACCGGGGAGCTGTTTTTT CASSVGTPGGTGELFF
15 TRBD1 TRBJ1-4 - TRBV19 TGTGCCAGTAGTCGGAACCGGGACAGCCTCGAAAAACTGTTTTTT CASSRNRDSLEKLFF
13 TRBD2 TRBJ2-7 - TRBV29-1 TGCAGCGTTGCTGCGGGAGGTTCCTACGAGCAGTACTTC CSVAAGGSYEQYF
13 - TRBJ1-5 - TRBV28 TGTGCCAGTCAGGCGGGGGGAAATCAGCCCCAGCATTTT CASQAGGNQPQHF
16 TRBD1 TRBJ2-7 - TRBV5-1 TGCGCCAGCAGCTTGGGTACAGGGGGAAGCTCCTACGAGCAGTACTTC CASSLGTGGSSYEQYF
15 TRBD1 TRBJ1-4 - TRBV6-5 TGTGCCAGCAGTTCGCGGGGAGGGGGCTATGAAAAACTGTTTTTT CASSSRGGGYEKLFF
16 - TRBJ2-1 once TRBV21-1 TGTGCCAGCACTTCCGTACGGACTAGCGGGAGTCATGAGCAGTTCTTC CASTSVRTSGSHEQFF
15 TRBD1 TRBJ2-5 - TRBV5-1 TGCGCCAGCAGCCCTAGGACAGGGAATCAAGAGACCCAGTACTTC CASSPRTGNQETQYF
14 TRBD1 TRBJ1-5 - TRBV19 TGTGCCTCCCGGACAGGGGGAAGCAATCAGCCCCAGCATTTT CASRTGGSNQPQHF
17 - TRBJ2-6 - TRBV5-1 TGCGCCAGCAGCCCCGCTCCGACCGGCTCTGGGGCCAACGTCCTGACTTTC CASSPAPTGSGANVLTF
14 - TRBJ1-2 - TRBV30 TGTGCCTGGACCCCCCCTTTGAGGGATCTTGGCTACACCTTC CAWTPPLRDLGYTF
15 - TRBJ2-2 few TRBV5-4 TGTGCCAGCAGCGGGGGACTCCTAGGGACCGGGGAGCTGTTTTTT CASSGGLLGTGELFF
15 TRBD1 TRBJ1-1 - TRBV10-3 TGTGCCATCAGTGAGAGGGGACAGGTGAACACTGAAGCTTTCTTT CAISERGQVNTEAFF
16 TRBD2 TRBJ2-2 - TRBV7-3 TGTGCCAGCAGCTCCACCGGACTAGCGGGAGTAGGGGAGCTGTTTTTT CASSSTGLAGVGELFF
14 - TRBJ1-6 - TRBV15 TGTGCCACCAGCAGAGACCGGTCGGGTTCACCCCTCCACTTT CATSRDRSGSPLHF
15 - TRBJ2-1 - TRBV9 TGTGCCAGCAGCGTAGGGACACCCATTTTAAGTGAGCAGTTCTTC CASSVGTPILSEQFF
13 - TRBJ1-2 few TRBV19 TGTGCCAGTAGTATGCGTCAGAGTCATGGCTACACCTTC CASSMRQSHGYTF
15 - TRBJ1-3 - TRBV6-5 TGTGCCAGCAGTTACTCTGTCAGCTCTGGAAACACCATATATTTT CASSYSVSSGNTIYF
16 TRBD1 TRBJ1-5 - TRBV19 TGTGCCAGTAGCCCCGGGACAGGCGGGAGCAATCAGCCCCAGCATTTT CASSPGTGGSNQPQHF
15 - TRBJ1-1 - TRBV6-5 TGTGCCAGCAGTTACTCGGGGGGTAGGGGCACTGAAGCTTTCTTT CASSYSGGRGTEAFF
14 TRBD1 TRBJ2-2 - TRBV30 TGTGCCTGGAGGGTTTCAGGGGGCAACGGGGAGCTGTTTTTT CAWRVSGGNGELFF
13 - TRBJ2-1 - TRBV10-3 TGTGCCATCAGGGACTTCGCCGGGGATGAGCAGTTCTTC CAIRDFAGDEQFF
13 TRBD1 TRBJ2-7 - TRBV5-1 TGCGCCAGCCGGCCGGGACAGGGCTACGAGCAGTACTTC CASRPGQGYEQYF
17 TRBD1 TRBJ1-4 - TRBV6-1 TGTGCCAGCAGTGTGCGGACAGGCCCCGCAACTAATGAAAAACTGTTTTTT CASSVRTGPATNEKLFF
14 - TRBJ1-1 - TRBV29-1 TGCAGCGTTCAACAGGGAACAGTAGACACTGAAGCTTTCTTT CSVQQGTVDTEAFF
16 TRBD1 TRBJ2-2 once TRBV5-1 TGCGCCAGCAGCCAAGCACAGGGGTACAACACCGGGGAGCTGTTTTTT CASSQAQGYNTGELFF
17 TRBD1 TRBJ1-2 - TRBV6-1 TGTGCCATCAGTGAGCTTATGACAGGGTGGACTAACTATGGCTACACCTTC CAISELMTGWTNYGYTF
13 - TRBJ2-5 few TRBV7-8 TGTGCCAGCAGCTTGGGAAACCAAGAGACCCAGTACTTC CASSLGNQETQYF
11 - TRBJ1-1 - TRBV6-1 TGTGCCAGCAGTACTTACACTGAAGCTTTCTTT CASSTYTEAFF
16 TRBD2 TRBJ2-1 - TRBV7-8 TGTGCCAGCAGCCGGAACCCGGGACTAGCGAGCAATGAGCAGTTCTTC CASSRNPGLASNEQFF
15 TRBD2 TRBJ2-3 - TRBV28 TGTGCCAGCAGTTTAGCGGGAGGCAGCACAGATACGCAGTATTTT CASSLAGGSTDTQYF
15 - TRBJ2-1 - TRBV7-3 TGTGCCAGCAGCGCCATGCCGAGCTCCTACAATGAGCAGTTCTTC CASSAMPSSYNEQFF
15 - TRBJ2-5 - TRBV13 TGTGCCAGCAGCTTAACAGGGTGGTACCAAGAGACCCAGTACTTC CASSLTGWYQETQYF
15 TRBD1 TRBJ2-3 - TRBV19 TGTGCCAGTAGTATGGGACAGGCGATGGCAGATACGCAGTATTTT CASSMGQAMADTQYF
17 - TRBJ2-6 - TRBV28 TGTGCCAGCATCGCCGGAAAGATCCTATCTGGGGCCAACGTCCTGACTTTC CASIAGKILSGANVLTF
15 - TRBJ2-1 - TRBV7-9 TGTGCCAGCAGCTTAGTAAGGGGGGGAGATAATGAGCAGTTCTTC CASSLVRGGDNEQFF